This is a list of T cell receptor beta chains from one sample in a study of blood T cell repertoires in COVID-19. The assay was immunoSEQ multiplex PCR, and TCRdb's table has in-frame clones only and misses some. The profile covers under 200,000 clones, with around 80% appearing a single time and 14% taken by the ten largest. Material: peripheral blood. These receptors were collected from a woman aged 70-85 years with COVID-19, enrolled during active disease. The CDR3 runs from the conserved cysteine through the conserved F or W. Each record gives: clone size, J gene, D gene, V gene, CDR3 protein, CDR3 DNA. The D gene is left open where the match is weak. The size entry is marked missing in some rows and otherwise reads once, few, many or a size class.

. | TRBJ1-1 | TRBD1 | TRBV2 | CASRETGGHTEAFF | TGTGCCAGCAGAGAGACAGGGGGTCACACTGAAGCTTTCTTT
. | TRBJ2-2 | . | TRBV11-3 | CASSPGFENTGELFF | TGTGCCAGCAGCCCGGGATTCGAGAACACCGGGGAGCTGTTTTTT
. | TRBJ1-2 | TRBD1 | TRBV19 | CASSTKPDRLVGYTF | TGTGCCAGTAGTACAAAGCCGGACAGGTTGGTCGGCTACACCTTC
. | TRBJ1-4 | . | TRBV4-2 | CASSQPGHGGTEKLFF | TGTGCCAGCAGCCAGCCAGGGCATGGAGGGACTGAAAAACTGTTTTTT
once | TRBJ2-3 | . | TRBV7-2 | CASSPFRTPRTDTQYF | TGTGCCAGCAGCCCTTTCAGGACACCCCGCACAGATACGCAGTATTTT
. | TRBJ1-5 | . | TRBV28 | CASSRRGTSNQPQHF | TGTGCCAGCAGCCGCAGGGGAACGAGCAATCAGCCCCAGCATTTT
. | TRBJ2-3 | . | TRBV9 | CASSVEVGTSTDTQYF | TGTGCCAGCAGCGTAGAAGTGGGGACAAGCACAGATACGCAGTATTTT
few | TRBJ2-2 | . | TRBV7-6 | CASSLEDREGGELFF | TGTGCCAGCAGCTTAGAGGACAGGGAGGGCGGGGAGCTGTTTTTT
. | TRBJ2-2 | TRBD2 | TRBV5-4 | CASSYGLAGTGELFF | TGTGCCAGCAGCTACGGACTAGCGGGGACCGGGGAGCTGTTTTTT
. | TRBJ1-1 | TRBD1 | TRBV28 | CASSPATGPNTEAFF | TGTGCCAGCAGCCCTGCGACAGGGCCTAACACTGAAGCTTTCTTT
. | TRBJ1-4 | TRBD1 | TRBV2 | CASSDPGGQGGEKLFF | TGTGCCAGCAGTGATCCCGGGGGACAGGGCGGTGAAAAACTGTTTTTT
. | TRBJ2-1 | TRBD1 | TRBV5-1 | CASSSTGGSNEQFF | TGCGCCAGCAGCTCTACAGGGGGAAGTAATGAGCAGTTCTTC
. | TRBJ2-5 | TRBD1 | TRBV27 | CASSLIVGTGLAETQYF | TGTGCCAGCAGTTTAATCGTTGGGACAGGGCTCGCGGAGACCCAGTACTTC
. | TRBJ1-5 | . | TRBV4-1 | CASSHPGGPQHF | TGCGCCAGCAGCCACCCGGGTGGGCCCCAGCATTTT